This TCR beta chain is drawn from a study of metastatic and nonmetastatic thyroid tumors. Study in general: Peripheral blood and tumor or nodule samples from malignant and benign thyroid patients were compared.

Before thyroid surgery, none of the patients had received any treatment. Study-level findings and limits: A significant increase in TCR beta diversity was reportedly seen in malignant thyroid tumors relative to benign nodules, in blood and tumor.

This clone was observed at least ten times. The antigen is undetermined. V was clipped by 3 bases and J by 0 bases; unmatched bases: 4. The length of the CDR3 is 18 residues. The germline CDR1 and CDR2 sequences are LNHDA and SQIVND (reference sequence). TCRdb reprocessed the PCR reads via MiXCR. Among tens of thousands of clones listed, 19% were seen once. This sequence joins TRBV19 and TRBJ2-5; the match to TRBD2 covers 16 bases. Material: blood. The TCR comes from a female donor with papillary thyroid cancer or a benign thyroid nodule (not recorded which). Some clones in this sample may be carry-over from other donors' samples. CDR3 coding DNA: TGTGCCAGTAGTATCTCTGGGACTAGCGGGAGGGACCAAGAGACCCAGTACTTC. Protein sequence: CASSISGTSGRDQETQYF.